Reported below is one T cell receptor beta chain. What this receptor recognizes is not known. At one end, the junction sequence differs from germline, possibly due to a read error. Reading from cysteine to phenylalanine, the CDR3 counts 15 amino acids. Only CDR3 DNA remains: 45 bases, in frame from the first base. CDR1 LNHDA and CDR2 SQIVND were looked up in the germline V gene (reference sequence). The cohort comprised approximately 700 healthy bone marrow donors. All cohort members were sampled while nominally healthy, although unrecorded immune exposures were likely present. The donor was CMV seronegative and was included in the group of about 400 seronegative cohort members. Each donor provided a peripheral blood sample, and peripheral blood mononuclear cells were used for TCR beta sequencing. Genomic DNA extraction from the blood cell samples was performed with the Qiagen DNeasy Blood Extraction Kit.

Library preparation used the immunoSEQ multiplex PCR assay. For the multiplex PCR, a mixture combining 60 forward primers for TCR Vbeta segments and 13 reverse primers for TCR Jbeta segments was used. The CDR3 region of rearranged TCR beta genes was amplified from genomic DNA by a multiplex PCR assay. The Illumina HiSeq System was used to sequence the amplified TCR beta libraries as 87-base-pair reads. The paper's processing steps were these. A later analysis tallied 75 million to 85 million unique TCR beta chains across the approximately 670 repertoires, and approximately 9.9 million of those chains were shared by two or more donors. Raw reads were error-corrected and collapsed into unique sequences with a nearest-neighbor algorithm that merged closely related sequences to remove PCR and sequencing errors. V, D and J gene segments were assigned by aligning CDR3 sequences to IMGT reference sequences. For a sequence to be retained, a match of at least six nucleotides to both a V gene segment and a J gene segment was required. A rearrangement was called productive if the CDR3 had no stop codons and remained in frame with V and J, and every other rearrangement was called non-productive. Following IMGT convention, CDR3 was defined as the stretch from the second conserved V-encoded cysteine up to the conserved J-encoded phenylalanine. Sequences without an unambiguous match to a single V gene segment were excluded from the earlier analysis of about 640 of the donors. In an earlier analysis of 587 of the donors, V segments were called functional above 56.7% productive rearrangements and were called segregating when the between-donor standard deviation exceeded 5%. To diagnose cytomegalovirus status from the catalog of TCR beta chain sequences, a statistical classification framework was built. In a later analysis, V and J genes were assigned by comparing TCR nucleotide sequences against IMGT/GENE-DB human TR gene sequences. The TCRdist pipeline was used in a later analysis to assign CDR3 sequences and most-parsimonious VDJ recombination scenarios. A later analysis defined each TCR beta chain by its CDR3 amino acid sequence plus V-gene family, and excluded reads lacking a unique V-gene family. In a later analysis, fewer than 600 highly shared, low-generation-probability nucleotide sequences were removed to address suspected cross-contamination and a sequencing artifact. For each public chain, a later analysis derived a clonal expansion index from normalized ranks of inferred template counts within each repertoire. In a later analysis, generation probabilities were computed using a VDJ recombination model fitted to out-of-frame rearrangements, and the results were checked against IGoR. In a later analysis, TCR-TCR, TCR-HLA and TCR-CMV co-occurrence was scored with hypergeometric tests, and a repertoire-size bias correction was applied to TCR pairs. A later analysis estimated false discovery rates by permuting HLA or CMV assignments 20 times. In a later analysis, co-occurring TCRs were grouped with DBSCAN, and TCRdist sequence similarity was added when clustering was performed within HLA-allele-positive subsets. Repertoires with fewer than 30,000 or more than 120,000 public chains, plus five repertoires with anomalous nucleotide sharing, were excluded from co-occurrence clustering. TCRdb took over this immuneACCESS table, retaining in-frame rearrangements with V and J assigned. Such tables are incomplete; in checked studies, under half of the missing clones stem from an unresolved V gene, and the remainder is unexplained. V and J calls and clone size are those listed in that table; D and trimming were worked out from the DNA. Within this sample are 20,000 to 25,000 clones, with 60% to 80% of them counted one time only. Of the sample, around 7% falls within the top ten clones.

This entry belongs to a study of cytomegalovirus exposure and HLA in healthy donors (dated 2017 in TCRdb). Background on the whole study: According to an earlier analysis of 550 to 700 of the donors, about 190 million T cells yielded roughly 110 million unique TCR beta sequences and more than 250 Gb of sequence data. An early release that covered more than 550 HLA-typed donors contained about 290 gigabases of sequencing data and around 80 million unique TCR sequences. Of the approximately 400 genotyped donors, approximately 81% were placed in the genetic ancestry cluster associated with self-reported Caucasian donors. The study was designed to test whether signatures of past pathogen exposure could be identified by cataloging public T cell receptors. The T cell repertoires of 670 or so subjects were profiled by immunosequencing and related to cytomegalovirus serostatus. Besides the first cohort of roughly 660 subjects, a separate validation cohort made up of over 95 different subjects was used. To predict cytomegalovirus infection status, the study brought together high-throughput TCR immunosequencing, statistical association of individual TCRs with disease status, and machine learning. To study patterns of TCR occurrence, a later analysis re-analyzed previously published TCR beta repertoires from under 750 donors and added high-resolution HLA genotyping. Rather than using new phenotypic data, the later analysis identified candidate immune exposures from TCR beta sequences and from how often those sequences occurred across donors. An earlier analysis of several hundred of the donors applied high-throughput TCR beta sequencing to assess whether each TCR beta V gene segment acted as functional or pseudogenic. Donor age, sex, ethnicity and CMV serostatus were collected together with the repertoire data. In a later genetic analysis, genome-wide SNP genotypes for about three fifths of the roughly 670 donors were used, and that subset was treated as a discovery cohort. All discovery cohort repertoires had been generated on a single sequencing platform. HLA typing included class I and class II loci at four-digit resolution. Typing coverage varied by locus: about 629-630 donors for A, B, C, DRB1 and DQB1; under 550 for DQA1; more than 600 for DPA1; roughly 450 for DPB1. About five DR-DQ haplotypes were handled as single units for association and clustering because linkage in the cohort was strong. On average, roughly 240,000 unique TCR beta nucleotide sequences were sequenced per donor among more than 350 genotyped donors of the cohort, with around 19% of those sequences being non-productive.

Points the paper makes about the study in general: The only immune exposure information available for the cohort was CMV serostatus. According to a later genetic analysis, donors in an Asian-associated ancestry cluster had fewer N-insertions in productive TCRs than the roughly 660-donor mean. Sequencing depth was assumed to be roughly uniform across donors in the presence/absence analyses, though that assumption may not hold. Correlated functional status among segregating V segments might reflect linkage disequilibrium, but an unknown experimental factor could not be ruled out. Across donors, most TCR sequences were observed very rarely, whereas some public TCRs were present in many individuals. Several of the top co-occurrence clusters appeared to be linked to parvovirus B19, influenza, CMV and Epstein-Barr virus, according to a later analysis. In an earlier analysis of 500 to 650 of the donors, most TCR beta V segments appeared in productive rearrangements about 87% or about 30% of the time, broadly matching IMGT annotations. In a later analysis, HLA-associated TCR beta chains showed more clonal expansion and lower generation probabilities than non-associated chains that were equally common. Because some donors lacked HLA typing at each locus, the association tests relied only on the typed subset. Three of the identified cytomegalovirus-associated TCR beta chains were confirmed in vitro to be specific for cytomegalovirus antigens. Specific HLA alleles were associated with around 18,000 TCR beta sequences at a false discovery rate of 0.05 in a later analysis. Because counts were too low, roughly 17 rarely observed V segments, including chromosome 9 orphons, were left out of the earlier analysis of 587 of the donors. The classifier was reported to diagnose cytomegalovirus status with high specificity and sensitivity in both the original cohort and the validation cohort. A later analysis found that most CMV-associated TCR beta chains appeared HLA-restricted, with HLA associations seemingly driven largely by CMV exposure. An association between a missense DCLRE1C variant and V-gene and J-gene trimming of TCR beta chains was found in a later genetic analysis and replicated in an independent cohort. A further reported finding was that TCR beta sequences accurately predicted the HLA-A and HLA-B alleles for most subjects in the first cohort. A later analysis found that TCR association rates varied across HLA loci, with DRB1 alleles showing the most associated TCRs and HLA-C alleles the fewest. Only TCR beta chains were sequenced in this cohort, and the absence of alpha or paired-chain data limited detectable features. In the study, about 150 TCR beta chains were listed as associated with cytomegalovirus. Some IMGT-functional V segments, including TRBV6-2 and TRBV6-3, could not be distinguished by the 87-base-pair reads and were therefore excluded. A cluster of highly shared sequence variants was judged likely to represent a technical artifact of the sequencing pipeline. When HLA alleles, especially DR and DQ, strongly co-occurred, attributing TCR associations to individual alleles was difficult. The authors suggested that the approach could potentially be extended to other disease states and immunological phenotypes.

The sequence came from a man aged 55 to 70 in good health and CMV-seronegative. Sequenced input: PBMCs. Recombination linked TRBV19 to TRBJ1-2, with TRBD1 perhaps the D gene, on 5 matching bases. CDR3 region: CPSSRRDRANYGYTF. The nucleotides are TGTCCCAGTAGTAGGCGGGACCGTGCTAACTATGGCTACACCTTC.